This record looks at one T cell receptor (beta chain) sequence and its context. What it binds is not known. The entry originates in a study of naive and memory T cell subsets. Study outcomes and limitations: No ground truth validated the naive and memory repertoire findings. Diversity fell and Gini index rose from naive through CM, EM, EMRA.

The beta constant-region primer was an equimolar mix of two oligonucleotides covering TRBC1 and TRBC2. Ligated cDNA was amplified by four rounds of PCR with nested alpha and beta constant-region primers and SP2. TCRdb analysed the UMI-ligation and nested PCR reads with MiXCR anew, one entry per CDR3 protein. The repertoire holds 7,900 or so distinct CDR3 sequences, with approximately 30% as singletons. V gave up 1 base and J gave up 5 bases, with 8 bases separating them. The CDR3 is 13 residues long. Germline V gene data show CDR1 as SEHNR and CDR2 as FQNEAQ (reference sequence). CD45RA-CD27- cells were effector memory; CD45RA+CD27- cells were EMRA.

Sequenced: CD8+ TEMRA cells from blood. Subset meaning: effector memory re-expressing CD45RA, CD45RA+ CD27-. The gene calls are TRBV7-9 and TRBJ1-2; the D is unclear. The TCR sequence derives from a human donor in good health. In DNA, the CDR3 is TGTGCCAGCAGCTTAGTCCCGGGATATGGCTACACCTTC. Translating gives CASSLVPGYGYTF.